The 4 T cell receptor beta chains listed next were all sequenced from one sample in a study of cytomegalovirus exposure and HLA in healthy donors. PCR was performed using 60 Vbeta and 13 Jbeta primers. Method: immunoSEQ multiplex PCR; TCRdb's copy keeps in-frame clones and lacks some. The sample yields about 190,000 clones, 80% seen once. Sequencing input: PBMCs. The receptor source for this set is a boy younger than 18 in good health and CMV-seronegative.

The gene calls are TRBV14 and TRBJ2-1; no definite D call. V was trimmed by 6 bases and J by 4 bases, leaving 10 bases between them. There are 13 residues in the CDR3. Germline assignment: CDR1 SGHDN and CDR2 FVKESK. The CDR3 coding sequence is TGTGCCAGCAGTCCTGGGCCGTACAATGAGCAGTTCTTC. It yields the protein CASSPGPYNEQFF.

This clone appeared a few times. The rearrangement joins TRBV7-3 to TRBJ2-5; TRBD1 matches 8 bases. CDR1 is SGHTA and CDR2 is FQGTGA in the germline V gene. The J segment lost 2 bases and the V segment lost 2 bases, leaving 7 bases of the junction unmatched. The CDR3 consists of 16 residues. CDR3 bases: TGTGCCAGCAGCTTAGGGGGGACAGGAGGTCAAGAGACCCAGTACTTC. Its translation: CASSLGGTGGQETQYF. Full variable domain (outside the CDR3, taken from reference TRBV7-3 and TRBJ2-5): GAGVSQTPSNKVTEKGKYVELRCDPISGHTALYWYRQSLGQGPEFLIYFQGTGAADDSGLPNDRFFAVRPEGSVSTLKIQRTERGDSAVYLCASSLGGTGGQETQYFGPGTRLLVL.

The chain couples TRBV5-4 to TRBJ2-2, with D perhaps TRBD1 (7 bases). V shed 0 bases and J shed 6 bases, with 9 bases lying between them. The CDR3 loop spans 14 amino acids. Germline V gene lookup returns CDR1 SGHNT and CDR2 YYREEE (reference sequence). Written as DNA, the CDR3 is TGTGCCAGCAGCTTGGCAGGGGGGCCCGGGGAGCTGTTTTTT. Translating it yields CASSLAGGPGELFF.

The J gene is TRBJ1-2, the V gene TRBV14; 10 nucleotides agree with TRBD1. The germline V gene encodes CDR1 SGHDN and CDR2 FVKESK. CDR3 length: 15 amino acids. V trimming: 0 bases; J trimming: 8 bases; junction bases outside the gene matches: 6. In nucleotides, the CDR3 is TGTGCCAGCAGCCAAGAGGGACAGGGGTATTGGGGCTACACCTTC. Translated, it gives CASSQEGQGYWGYTF.